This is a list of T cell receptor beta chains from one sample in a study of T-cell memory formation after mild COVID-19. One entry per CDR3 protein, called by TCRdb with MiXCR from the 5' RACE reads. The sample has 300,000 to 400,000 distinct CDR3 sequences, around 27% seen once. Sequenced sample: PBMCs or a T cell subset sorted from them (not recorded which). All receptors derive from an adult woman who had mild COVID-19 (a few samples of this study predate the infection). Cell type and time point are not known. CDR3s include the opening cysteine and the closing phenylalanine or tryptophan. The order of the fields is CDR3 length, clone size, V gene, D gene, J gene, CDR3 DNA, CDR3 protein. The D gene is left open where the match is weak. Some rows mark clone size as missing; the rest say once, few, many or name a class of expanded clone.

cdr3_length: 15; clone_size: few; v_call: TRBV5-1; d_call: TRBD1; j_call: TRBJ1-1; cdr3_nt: TGCGCCAGCAGCTCCCAACAGGGGGGCAGGACTGAAGCTTTCTTT; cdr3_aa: CASSSQQGGRTEAFF
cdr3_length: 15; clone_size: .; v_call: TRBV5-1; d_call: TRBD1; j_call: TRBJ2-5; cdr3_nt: TGCGCCAGCAAGGGTCCGGGACAGGGGGTCGAGACCCAGTACTTC; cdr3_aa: CASKGPGQGVETQYF
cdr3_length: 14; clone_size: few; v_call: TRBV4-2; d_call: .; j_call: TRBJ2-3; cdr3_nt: TGTGCCAGCAGCCAGCGGACACTGACGGATACGCAGTATTTT; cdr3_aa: CASSQRTLTDTQYF
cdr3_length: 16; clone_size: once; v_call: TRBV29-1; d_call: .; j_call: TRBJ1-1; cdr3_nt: TGCAGCGTTGAAGCCCCAGGTTGGATGGCGAACACTGAAGCTTTCTTT; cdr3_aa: CSVEAPGWMANTEAFF
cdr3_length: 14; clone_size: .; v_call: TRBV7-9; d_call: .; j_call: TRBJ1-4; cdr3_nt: TGTGCCAGCAGTCGACAGCCAACTAATGAAAAACTGTTTTTT; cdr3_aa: CASSRQPTNEKLFF
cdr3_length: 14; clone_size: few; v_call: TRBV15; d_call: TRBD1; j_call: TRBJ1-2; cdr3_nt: TGTGCCACCAGCGGTGGACAGGGAACGCACGGCTACACCTTC; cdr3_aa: CATSGGQGTHGYTF
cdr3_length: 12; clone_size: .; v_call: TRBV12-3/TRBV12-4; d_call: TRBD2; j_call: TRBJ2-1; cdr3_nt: TGTGCCAGCAGTTCATCTAGCGGAGGGCAGTTCTTC; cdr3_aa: CASSSSSGGQFF
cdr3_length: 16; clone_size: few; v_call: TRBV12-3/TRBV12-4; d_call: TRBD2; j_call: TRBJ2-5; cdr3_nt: TGTGCCAGCAGTTTAGCGGGAGGGCCCTTGGGCGAGACCCAGTACTTC; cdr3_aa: CASSLAGGPLGETQYF
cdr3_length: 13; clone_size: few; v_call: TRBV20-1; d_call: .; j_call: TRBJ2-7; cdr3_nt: TGCAGTGCTAGTGAGGGGGGGGAGCACGAGCAGTACTTC; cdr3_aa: CSASEGGEHEQYF
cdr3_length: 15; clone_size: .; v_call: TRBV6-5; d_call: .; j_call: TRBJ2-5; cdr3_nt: TGTGCCAGCAGTTCCCGAGGTGGCCACCAAGAGACCCAGTACTTC; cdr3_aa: CASSSRGGHQETQYF
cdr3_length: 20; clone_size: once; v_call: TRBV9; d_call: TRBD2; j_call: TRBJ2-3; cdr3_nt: TGTGCCAGCAGCGTTGGGACTAGCGGGGGGTGGCCCTTGAACACAGATACGCAGTATTTT; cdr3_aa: CASSVGTSGGWPLNTDTQYF
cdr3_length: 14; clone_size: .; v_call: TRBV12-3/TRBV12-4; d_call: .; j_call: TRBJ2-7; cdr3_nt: TGTGCCAGCAGTTTTAAGGGGGGATCCTACGAGCAGTACTTC; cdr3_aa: CASSFKGGSYEQYF
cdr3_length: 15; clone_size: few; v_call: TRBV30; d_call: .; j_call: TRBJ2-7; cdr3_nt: TGTGCCTGGAGTGTTTCCTCTAGCGCTGCCTACGAGCAGTACTTC; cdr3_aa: CAWSVSSSAAYEQYF
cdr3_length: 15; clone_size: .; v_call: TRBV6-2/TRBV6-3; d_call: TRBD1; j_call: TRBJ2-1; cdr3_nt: TGTGCCAGCAGTTGGGGACAGGGGGCGCGGAATGAGCAGTTCTTC; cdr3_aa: CASSWGQGARNEQFF
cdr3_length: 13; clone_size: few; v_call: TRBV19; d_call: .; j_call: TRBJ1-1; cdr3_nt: TGTGCCAGTATCGGTTTTCGGAACACTGAAGCTTTCTTT; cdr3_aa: CASIGFRNTEAFF
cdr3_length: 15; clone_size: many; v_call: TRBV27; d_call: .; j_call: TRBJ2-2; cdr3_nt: TGTGCCAGCAGTTTATCGAAGGGGGGACCTGGGGAGCTGTTTTTT; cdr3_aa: CASSLSKGGPGELFF
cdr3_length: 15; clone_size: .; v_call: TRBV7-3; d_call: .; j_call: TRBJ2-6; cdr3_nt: TGTGCCAGCAGCTTAGCGCGCATCTGGGTCACCGTCCTGACTTTC; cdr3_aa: CASSLARIWVTVLTF
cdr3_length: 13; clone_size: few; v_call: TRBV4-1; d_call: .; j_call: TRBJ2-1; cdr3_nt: TGCGCCAGCAGCCAAGATCCAACCAATGAGCAGTTCTTC; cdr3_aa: CASSQDPTNEQFF
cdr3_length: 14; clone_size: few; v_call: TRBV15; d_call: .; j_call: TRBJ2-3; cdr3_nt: TGTGCCACCAGCAGATCGGACGGCCTAGATACGCAGTATTTT; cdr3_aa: CATSRSDGLDTQYF
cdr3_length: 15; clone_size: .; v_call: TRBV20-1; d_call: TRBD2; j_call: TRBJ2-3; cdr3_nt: TGCAGTGCTAGGCGGGACGGGAGGGCCCCAGATACGCAGTATTTT; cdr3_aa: CSARRDGRAPDTQYF
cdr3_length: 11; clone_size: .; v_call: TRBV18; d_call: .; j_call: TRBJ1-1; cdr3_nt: TGTGCCAGCTCAAAGAACACTGAAGCTTTCTTT; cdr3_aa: CASSKNTEAFF
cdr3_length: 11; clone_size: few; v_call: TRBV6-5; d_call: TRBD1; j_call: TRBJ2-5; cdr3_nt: TGTGCCAGCAGTTCCAGACAGGGATGGCACTTC; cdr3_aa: CASSSRQGWHF
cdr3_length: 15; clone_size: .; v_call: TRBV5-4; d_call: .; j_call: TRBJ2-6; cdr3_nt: TGTGCCAGCAGCTTGCGTGACTCTGGGGCCAACGTCCTGACTTTC; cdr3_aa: CASSLRDSGANVLTF
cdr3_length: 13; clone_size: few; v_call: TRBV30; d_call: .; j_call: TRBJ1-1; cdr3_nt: TGTGCCTGGAGTGTAGGTATGAACACTGAAGCTTTCTTT; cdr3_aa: CAWSVGMNTEAFF
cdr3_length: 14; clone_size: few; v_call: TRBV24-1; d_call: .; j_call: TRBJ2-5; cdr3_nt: TGTGCCACCAGTATCGGGTCGGGGGAAGAGACCCAGTACTTC; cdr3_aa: CATSIGSGEETQYF
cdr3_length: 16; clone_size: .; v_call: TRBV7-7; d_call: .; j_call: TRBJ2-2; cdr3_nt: TGTGCCAGCAGCCCCTCCGGTCAACACTACACCGGGGAGCTGTTTTTT; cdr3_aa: CASSPSGQHYTGELFF
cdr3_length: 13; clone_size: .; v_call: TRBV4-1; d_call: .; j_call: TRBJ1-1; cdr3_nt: TGCGCCAGCAGCCACTCCGGGCTAGCTGAAGCTTTCTTT; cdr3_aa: CASSHSGLAEAFF
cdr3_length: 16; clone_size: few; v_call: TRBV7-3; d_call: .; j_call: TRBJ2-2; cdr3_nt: TGTTCCAGCATCCCAACGAGGGGGGGAGGCACCGGGGAGCTGTTTTTT; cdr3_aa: CSSIPTRGGGTGELFF
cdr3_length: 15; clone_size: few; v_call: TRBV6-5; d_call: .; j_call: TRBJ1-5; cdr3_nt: TGTGCCAGCAGTCCCAGGGGTTATAGCAATCAGCCCCAGCATTTT; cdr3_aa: CASSPRGYSNQPQHF
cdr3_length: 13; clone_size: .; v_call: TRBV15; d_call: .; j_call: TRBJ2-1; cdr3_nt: TGTGCCACCAGCAGTATGCCGGAGGGACGGCAGTTCTTC; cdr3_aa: CATSSMPEGRQFF
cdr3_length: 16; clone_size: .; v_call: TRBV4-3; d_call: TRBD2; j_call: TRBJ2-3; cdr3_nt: TGCGCCAGCAGCCATGACCTCCGGGACTACCCAGATACGCAGTATTTT; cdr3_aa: CASSHDLRDYPDTQYF
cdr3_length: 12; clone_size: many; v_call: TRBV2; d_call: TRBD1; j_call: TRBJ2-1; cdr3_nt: TGTGCCAGCAGTCGACAGGGGACTGAGCAGTTCTTC; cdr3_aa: CASSRQGTEQFF
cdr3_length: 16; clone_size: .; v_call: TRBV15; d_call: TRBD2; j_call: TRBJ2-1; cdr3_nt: TGTGCCACCAGCAGAGAAACTGAGCGGGGGAGCGATGAGCAGTTCTTC; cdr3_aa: CATSRETERGSDEQFF
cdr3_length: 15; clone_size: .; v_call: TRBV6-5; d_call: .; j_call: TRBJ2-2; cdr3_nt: TGTGCCAGCAGTTACTGGACAAGAAACACCGGGGAGCTGTTTTTT; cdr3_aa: CASSYWTRNTGELFF
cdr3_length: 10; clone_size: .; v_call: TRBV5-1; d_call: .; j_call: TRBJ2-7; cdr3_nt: TGCGCCAGCCGTTCCTACGAGCAGTACTTC; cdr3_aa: CASRSYEQYF
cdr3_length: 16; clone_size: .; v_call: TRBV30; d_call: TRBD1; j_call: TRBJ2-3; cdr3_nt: TGTGCCTGGGACGACTCGGACAGGGGCATTATGGATACGCAGTATTTT; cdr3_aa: CAWDDSDRGIMDTQYF
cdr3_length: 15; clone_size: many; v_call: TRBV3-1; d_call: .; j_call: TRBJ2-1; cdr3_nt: TGTGCCAGCAGCCAAGATCGAGTTAGCGGCGATGAGCAGTTCTTC; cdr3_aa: CASSQDRVSGDEQFF
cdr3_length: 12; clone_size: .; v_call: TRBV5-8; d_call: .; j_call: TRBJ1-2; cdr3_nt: TGTGCCAGCAGCTTCGGACAGACAGATGGGACCTTC; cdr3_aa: CASSFGQTDGTF
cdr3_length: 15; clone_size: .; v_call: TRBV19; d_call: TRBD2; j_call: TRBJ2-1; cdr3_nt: TGTGCCAGTAGTACCGGGACTAGCGGTAACAATGAGCAGTTCTTC; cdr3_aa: CASSTGTSGNNEQFF
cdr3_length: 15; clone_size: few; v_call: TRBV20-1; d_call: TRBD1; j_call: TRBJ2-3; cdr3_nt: TGCAGTGCTACTTCCGGGACAGCTAGCACAGATACGCAGTATTTT; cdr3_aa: CSATSGTASTDTQYF
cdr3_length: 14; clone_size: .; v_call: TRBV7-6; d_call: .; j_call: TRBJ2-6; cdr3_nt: TGTGCCAGCAGCTTTCACTCTGGGGCCAACGTCCTGACTTTC; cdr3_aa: CASSFHSGANVLTF
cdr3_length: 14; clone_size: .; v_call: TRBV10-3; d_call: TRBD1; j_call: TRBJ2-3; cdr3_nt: TGTGCCATCTTGCCTGGGACAGGAACAGATACGCAGTATTTT; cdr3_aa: CAILPGTGTDTQYF
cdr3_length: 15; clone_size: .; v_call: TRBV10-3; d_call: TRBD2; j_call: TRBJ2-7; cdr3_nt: TGTGCCATCGGGTCGGGCGTAGCGGGAGCCTACGAGCAGTACTTC; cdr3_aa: CAIGSGVAGAYEQYF
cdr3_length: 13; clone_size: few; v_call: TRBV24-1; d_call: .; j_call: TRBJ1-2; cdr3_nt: TGTGCCACCAGCAGGGACGGTAACTATGGCTACACCTTC; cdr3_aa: CATSRDGNYGYTF
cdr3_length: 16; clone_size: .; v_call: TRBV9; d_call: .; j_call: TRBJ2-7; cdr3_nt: TGTGCCAGCAGCGTTATGTACGGGGGTTCGGTGTACGAGCAGTACTTC; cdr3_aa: CASSVMYGGSVYEQYF
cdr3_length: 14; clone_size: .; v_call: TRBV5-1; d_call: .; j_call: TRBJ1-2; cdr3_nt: TGCGCCAGCAGCCTTTACGGAGCTAACTATGGCTACACCTTC; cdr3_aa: CASSLYGANYGYTF
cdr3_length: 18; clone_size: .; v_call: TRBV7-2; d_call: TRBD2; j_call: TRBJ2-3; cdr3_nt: TGTGCCAGCAGCCCTAGTCGCCTAGCGGGATCCATGCGGGATACGCAGTATTTT; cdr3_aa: CASSPSRLAGSMRDTQYF
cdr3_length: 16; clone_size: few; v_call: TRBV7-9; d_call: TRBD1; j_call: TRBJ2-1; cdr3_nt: TGTGCCAGCAGCTTAGGGGGCAGGGGGACCTACAATGAGCAGTTCTTC; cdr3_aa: CASSLGGRGTYNEQFF
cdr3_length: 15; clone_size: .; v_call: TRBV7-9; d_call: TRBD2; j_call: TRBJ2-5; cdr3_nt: TGTGCCAGCAGCCCCCCGGGACTAGCTTTCGAGACCCAGTACTTC; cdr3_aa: CASSPPGLAFETQYF
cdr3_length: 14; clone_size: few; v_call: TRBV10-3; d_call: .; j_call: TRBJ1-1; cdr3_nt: TGTGCCATCAAAGAGAGCGGCAGAAACACTGAAGCTTTCTTT; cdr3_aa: CAIKESGRNTEAFF
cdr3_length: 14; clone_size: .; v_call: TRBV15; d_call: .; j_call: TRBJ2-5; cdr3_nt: TGTGCCACCAGTATCGGACAGATCCAAGAGACCCAGTACTTC; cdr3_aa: CATSIGQIQETQYF
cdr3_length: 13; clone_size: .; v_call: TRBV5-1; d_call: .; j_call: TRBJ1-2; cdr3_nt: TGCGCCAGCACCTTGGCCGGGGCAGATGGCTACACCTTC; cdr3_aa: CASTLAGADGYTF
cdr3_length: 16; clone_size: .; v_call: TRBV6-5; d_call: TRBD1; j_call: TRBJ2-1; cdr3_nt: TGTGCCAGCAGCCCCACCGGGACAGGGGCCTACAATGAGCAGTTCTTC; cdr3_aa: CASSPTGTGAYNEQFF
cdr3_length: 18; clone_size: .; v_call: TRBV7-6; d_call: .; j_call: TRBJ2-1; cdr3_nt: TGTGCCAGCAGCTTAGGTGGGATTGGGCCTAGCTCCTACAATGAGCAGTTCTTC; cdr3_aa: CASSLGGIGPSSYNEQFF
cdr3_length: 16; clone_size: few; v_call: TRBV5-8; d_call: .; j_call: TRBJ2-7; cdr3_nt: TGTGCCAGCAGCCCCTGGAACAGAATAGGGTACTACGAGCAGTACTTC; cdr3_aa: CASSPWNRIGYYEQYF
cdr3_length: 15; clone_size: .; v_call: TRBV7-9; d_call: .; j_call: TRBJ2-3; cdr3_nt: TGTGCCAGCAGCTACCCGGTTACTAGCACAGATACGCAGTATTTT; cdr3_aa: CASSYPVTSTDTQYF
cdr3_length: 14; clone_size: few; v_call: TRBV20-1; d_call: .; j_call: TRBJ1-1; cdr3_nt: TGCAGTGCTAGTCCCCGGCCAGAGAACACTGAAGCTTTCTTT; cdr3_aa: CSASPRPENTEAFF
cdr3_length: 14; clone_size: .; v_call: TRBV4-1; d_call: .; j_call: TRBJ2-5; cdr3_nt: TGCGCCAGCAGCCAAAGGGACAACCAAGAGACCCAGTACTTC; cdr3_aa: CASSQRDNQETQYF
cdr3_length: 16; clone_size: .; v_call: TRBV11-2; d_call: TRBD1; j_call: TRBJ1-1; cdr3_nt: TGTGCCAGCAGCCGCGGAGGGGGCGGAGGGAACACTGAAGCTTTCTTT; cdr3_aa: CASSRGGGGGNTEAFF